A single sample gave rise to the 3 T cell receptor beta chains below, sequenced in a study of cytomegalovirus exposure and HLA in healthy donors. PCR amplification relied on 60 Vbeta primers (plus 13 Jbeta primers). Profiled with immunoSEQ multiplex PCR; TCRdb holds only in-frame clones, not every one. The sample has 68,000 or so clones, roughly 77% seen once. The sample consisted of PBMCs. These receptors came from a young woman in good health and CMV-seronegative.

The chain combines TRBV6-5 with TRBJ1-5, with unresolved D. V was pared by 4 bases and J by 10 bases, with 14 bases between. The CDR3 length is 13 residues. Germline loops: CDR1 MNHEY, CDR2 SVGAGI. The CDR3 DNA follows: TGTGCCAGCAGTTCCGCAGCAGGTTTACCCCAGCATTTT. Amino acid sequence: CASSSAAGLPQHF.

The DNA of the CDR3 is TGTGCCAGCAGCTTAGTTTCAGGGGACACCGGGGAGCTGTTTTTT. It specifies CASSLVSGDTGELFF. The chain links TRBV7-9 to TRBJ2-2; D is possibly TRBD1 (6 bases). From germline, CDR1 is SEHNR and CDR2 FQNEAQ (reference sequence). The CDR3 covers 15 residues. Trimming left V 1 base short and J 3 bases short, with 9 bases between.

The CDR3 is CASSQDWRPDQPQHF. Written as DNA, the CDR3 is TGCGCCAGCAGCCAAGATTGGCGGCCAGATCAGCCCCAGCATTTT. The gene calls are TRBV4-1 and TRBJ1-5; D is uncertain. The CDR3 sequence is 15 residues long. Between the trimmed V and J ends, which lost 0 bases and 5 bases, there was a span of 11 bases. Germline V gene data show CDR1 as MGHRA and CDR2 as YSYEKL.